The 24 T cell receptor beta chains given below trace back to one sample, sequenced in a study of CD8+CD57+ T cells in acquired aplastic anemia. Sequencing was done on patients that had shown CD8+CD57+ cell expansion by flow cytometry. According to the study, genomic DNA was the template for TCR beta VDJ and CDR3 profiling. Each CDR3 protein gets one entry after TCRdb re-called the reads with MiXCR. The sample holds 150,000 or so distinct CDR3 sequences, 47% seen once. The sequencing input was sorted CD4+, CD8+, or CD8+CD57+ T cells (not recorded which) from PBMCs. The receptors shown here come from a human donor with aplastic anemia.

V usage is TRBV6-2 or TRBV6-3 and J usage is TRBJ1-5; 11 bases match TRBD1. This CDR3 contains 14 residues. After removal of 4 bases from V and 7 bases from J, the junction contained 3 bases not matched to a gene. Germline CDR1 is MNHEY and CDR2 is SVGEGT. CDR3 nucleotide sequence: TGTGCCAGCAGTTGGACAGGGGGCGAGCAGCCCCAGCATTTT. This gives the protein CASSWTGGEQPQHF.

The table lists this clonotype with a few counts. The chain combines TRBV24-1 with TRBJ1-5; TRBD1 is a possible D gene (5 bases). The V gene lost 7 bases and the J gene lost 6 bases, with 12 bases spanning the gap. This CDR3 has 13 residues. Germline V lookup: CDR1 KGHDR, CDR2 SFDVKD. The CDR3, as DNA: TGTGCCACCAGGGGGGATATGCCTCAGCCCCAGCATTTT. Its protein is CATRGDMPQPQHF.

The gene calls are TRBV25-1 and TRBJ1-4; 7 positions match TRBD1. The CDR3 is 15 residues long. The germline V gene has CDR1 MGHDK and CDR2 SYGVNS. With V trimmed by 5 bases and J by 5 bases, 8 bases remained unmatched. CDR3 DNA: TGTGCCAGCAGTACACACAGGGGATTCAATGAAAAACTGTTTTTT. Residues: CASSTHRGFNEKLFF.

This clonotype was seen many times. The chain combines TRBV3-1 with TRBJ2-3, with TRBD2 as a possible D gene (6 bases). The CDR3 length is 16 residues. Germline V gene lookup returns CDR1 LGHDT and CDR2 YNNKEL (reference sequence). Trimming cost V 1 base and J 2 bases, with 13 bases left between them. The CDR3 sequence: CASSQVAGSNTDTQYF. CDR3 nucleotides: TGTGCCAGCAGCCAAGTCGCCGGGAGTAACACAGATACGCAGTATTTT.

Remarks on this clonotype: This clone may be a read error of a much larger clone one base away. The genes are TRBV5-6 and TRBJ2-7; D gene ambiguous. Between the trimmed V and J ends, which lost 1 base and 2 bases, there was a span of 16 bases. Germline V gene data show CDR1 as SGHDT and CDR2 as YYEEEE. The CDR3 totals 16 residues. The CDR3 DNA reads TGTGCCAGCAGCTTGACAACCAGGAAATTTCCCTACGAGCAGTACTTC. Residues: CASSLTTRKFPYEQYF.

This chain links TRBV20-1 with TRBJ2-5; D gene ambiguous. Germline CDR1 is DFQATT and CDR2 is SNEGSKA (reference sequence). V gave up 3 bases and J gave up 1 base, with 9 bases separating them. The CDR3 sequence is 13 residues long. The CDR3 coding sequence is TGCAGTGCTAGGCTCAGATTCCAAGAGACCCAGTACTTC. As protein: CSARLRFQETQYF.

The chain has TRBV20-1 and TRBJ2-7, with 8 nucleotides matching TRBD1. V gave up 4 bases and J gave up 1 base; unmatched junction bases: 3. The CDR3 length is 13 residues. The germline CDR1 and CDR2 sequences are DFQATT and SNEGSKA (reference sequence). This CDR3 reads CSANDRGSYEQYF. The CDR3 DNA sequence: TGCAGTGCTAATGACAGGGGATCCTACGAGCAGTACTTC.

The rearrangement uses TRBV19 and TRBJ1-4; 9 bases line up with TRBD1. V was clipped by 4 bases and J by 5 bases; unmatched bases: 8. Germline loops: CDR1 LNHDA, CDR2 SQIVND (reference sequence). CDR3 length: 16 amino acids. CDR3 in DNA: TGTGCCAGTAGTACCCAACAGGGGGCCTCAAATGAAAAACTGTTTTTT. Translating gives CASSTQQGASNEKLFF.

The V gene is TRBV10-2, the J gene TRBJ1-1, with 8 nucleotides matching TRBD1. Trimming at V came to 3 bases and at J to 1 base, leaving 10 bases not matched to a gene. This CDR3 contains 17 residues. Germline lookup yields CDR1 WSHSY and CDR2 SAAADI. Written as DNA, the CDR3 is TGCGCCAGCAGTGAAAGGACAGGGATTGGGGGGAACACTGAAGCTTTCTTT. Protein product: CASSERTGIGGNTEAFF.

This clonotype came up many times. V usage is TRBV7-2 and J usage is TRBJ2-3; D possibly corresponds to TRBD2 (7 bases). Germline lookup yields CDR1 SGHTA and CDR2 FQGNSA. CDR3 length: 16 residues. The V end lost 5 bases, the J end lost 0 bases, and 15 bases lay between the germline ends. The DNA for the CDR3 is TGTGCCAGCAGCCCGGGGGGCCGAGGGAGCACAGATACGCAGTATTTT. Protein: CASSPGGRGSTDTQYF.

This clonotype was found many times. This chain uses TRBV9 with TRBJ1-1; possibly TRBD1 for D (6 bases). Germline CDR1 is SGDLS and CDR2 is YYNGEE. The CDR3 is made up of 14 amino acids. Trimming shortened V by 0 bases and J by 7 bases, and 13 bases separated the two germline ends. The CDR3, as DNA: TGTGCCAGCAGCGTAGCTTGGGGGCCGGGTGAAGCTTTCTTT. This gives the protein CASSVAWGPGEAFF.

This clonotype has ten or more counts. This chain uses TRBV19 with TRBJ2-2; the D gene is possibly TRBD1 (6 bases). V was clipped by 7 bases and J by 4 bases, with 16 bases between them. The CDR3 sequence is 15 residues long. The germline CDR1 and CDR2 sequences are LNHDA and SQIVND (reference sequence). The CDR3, as DNA: TGTGCCAGTACCCGGCAGGGGCTGTTCACCGGGGAGCTGTTTTTT. It specifies CASTRQGLFTGELFF.

As to this clonotype: One end of the junction varies from germline; a read error may be responsible. The chain combines TRBV24-1 with TRBJ2-7, with D tentatively TRBD1 (5 bases). The CDR3 is 16 residues long. Per the germline V gene, CDR1 is KGHDR and CDR2 is SFDVKD. In DNA form, the CDR3 reads TGTGCCACCTGTGATTCGCTAAGTAGGGGCAACTACGAGCAGTACTTC. Its translation: CATCDSLSRGNYEQYF.

At least ten counts were recorded for this clonotype. This sequence joins TRBV4-3 and TRBJ2-3; 11 nucleotides line up with TRBD2. The CDR3 has 19 residues. The germline V gene encodes CDR1 LGHNA and CDR2 YSLEER. Trimming cost V 0 bases and J 5 bases; bases outside gene matches: 13. This CDR3 reads CASSQDLGLAGGRGDTQYF. DNA of the CDR3: TGCGCCAGCAGCCAAGATTTAGGGCTAGCGGGGGGCCGGGGAGATACGCAGTATTTT.

This clonotype was counted at least ten times. V gene TRBV5-1 combines with J gene TRBJ1-1; 8 nucleotides align to TRBD1. The CDR3 runs to 13 residues. V lost 0 bases to trimming and J lost 8 bases; unmatched junction nucleotides: 3. The germline gives CDR1 SGHRS, CDR2 YFSETQ. The CDR3 is CASSLGQGAEAFF. CDR3 nucleotide sequence: TGCGCCAGCAGCTTGGGTCAGGGGGCCGAAGCTTTCTTT.

With regard to this clonotype: A much bigger clone sits one base away, suggesting this may be a read error. J is TRBJ2-7 and V is TRBV6-1, with 7 bases matching TRBD2. V was pared by 10 bases and J by 6 bases, with 15 bases of the junction left unmatched. The CDR3 runs 14 residues. CDR1 is MNHNS, CDR2 SASEGT, per germline. The chain's CDR3 is CATRVELAACEQYF. CDR3 nucleotide sequence: TGTGCCACCCGAGTAGAGCTAGCGGCCTGCGAGCAGTACTTC.

Remarks on this clonotype: This clone may be a read error of a much larger clone one base away. The rearrangement joins TRBV9 to TRBJ1-3, with 7 bases aligning to TRBD1. The CDR3 contains 16 residues. Germline lookup yields CDR1 SGDLS and CDR2 YYNGEE. CDR3 sequence (DNA): TGTGCCAGCTCAGGGGGGGGACAATCCTCTGGAGACACCATATATTTT. This sequence encodes CASSGGGQSSGDTIYF.

This clonotype was seen many times. The CDR3 DNA reads as TGTGCCAGCAGCTCCGACCCCTCCCGCACAGATACGCAGTATTTT. Translating gives CASSSDPSRTDTQYF. The chain couples TRBV7-8 to TRBJ2-3; D is uncertain. The V end was cut by 4 bases, the J end by 1 base, with 12 bases between. The germline CDR1 and CDR2 sequences are SGHVS and FQNEAQ. The CDR3 runs 15 residues.

In regard to this clonotype: The CDR3 carries no conserved terminal phenylalanine or tryptophan, so it likely arises from a read error. The DNA is left out, because the CDR3 cannot be placed on it with certainty; the CDR3 is given as TCRdb lists it. The chain combines TRBV24-1 with TRBJ2-2. 14 amino acids form the CDR3, both terminal residues included. In germline, CDR1 is KGHDR, CDR2 SFDVKD. CDR3 region: CATSRTGTTGEPFS.

This clonotype was counted ten times or more. The chain has TRBV19 and TRBJ1-5; TRBD1 agrees at 9 bases. J gave up 2 bases and V 4 bases, and 12 bases lay outside the gene matches. Germline V gives CDR1 LNHDA, CDR2 SQIVND (reference sequence). This CDR3 has 18 amino acids. CDR3 sequence reads: CASSRDRVGARGNQPQHF. The CDR3 bases are TGTGCCAGTAGTAGGGACAGGGTGGGGGCGCGTGGCAATCAGCCCCAGCATTTT.

This sequence joins TRBV15 and TRBJ1-4; 11 bases fit TRBD1. Germline V gene lookup returns CDR1 LNHNV and CDR2 YYDKDF (reference sequence). The V gene end was trimmed by 9 bases and the J gene end by 11 bases; junction bases not matched to a gene: 11. This CDR3 is built from 14 residues. CDR3 DNA: TGTGCCACAGCTCCCGGGACAGGGGGTCGGAAACTGTTTTTT. It yields the protein CATAPGTGGRKLFF. Looking up the rest from reference TRBV15 and TRBJ1-4 gives the full variable domain: DAMVIQNPRYQVTQFGKPVTLSCSQTLNHNVMYWYQQKSSQAPKLLFHYYDKDFNNEADTPDNFQSRRPNTSFCFLDIRSPGLGDTAMYLCATAPGTGGRKLFFGSGTQLSVL.

This clonotype was counted at least ten times. The chain carries TRBV5-1 and TRBJ2-7; 8 nucleotides line up with TRBD1. The CDR3 extends over 15 amino acids. V was clipped by 1 base and J by 3 bases; unmatched bases: 6. Germline CDR1 reads SGHRS; CDR2 reads YFSETQ. As DNA, the CDR3 is TGCGCCAGCAGCTTGAGTCCGGGACAGGACTACGAGCAGTACTTC. It is translated as CASSLSPGQDYEQYF. The complete variable domain, with remaining parts taken from reference TRBV5-1 and TRBJ2-7, reads KAGVTQTPRYLIKTRGQQVTLSCSPISGHRSVSWYQQTPGQGLQFLFEYFSETQRNKGNFPGRFSGRQFSNSRSEMNVSTLELGDSALYLCASSLSPGQDYEQYFGPGTRLTVT.

This clonotype occurred many times. V is TRBV7-2 and J is TRBJ1-5; D not certain. The V end was cut by 5 bases, the J end by 0 bases, with 17 bases between. CDR3 length: 17 residues. Germline V gives CDR1 SGHTA, CDR2 FQGNSA. DNA of the CDR3: TGTGCCAGCAGCCGCGGGTCGTTACGAAATAGCAATCAGCCCCAGCATTTT. This sequence encodes CASSRGSLRNSNQPQHF. Drawing the rest from reference TRBV7-2 and TRBJ1-5, the complete variable domain is GAGVSQSPSNKVTEKGKDVELRCDPISGHTALYWYRQSLGQGLEFLIYFQGNSAPDKSGLPSDRFSAERTGGSVSTLTIQRTQQEDSAVYLCASSRGSLRNSNQPQHFGDGTRLSIL.

The genes are TRBV12-3 or TRBV12-4 and TRBJ2-6; no reliable D call. V dropped 5 bases and J dropped 0 bases, with 14 bases sitting between them. CDR3 length equals 17 residues. CDR3 sequence reads: CASSLRTGHSGANVLTF. As DNA, the CDR3 is TGTGCCAGCAGTCTCAGGACGGGTCACTCTGGGGCCAACGTCCTGACTTTC.